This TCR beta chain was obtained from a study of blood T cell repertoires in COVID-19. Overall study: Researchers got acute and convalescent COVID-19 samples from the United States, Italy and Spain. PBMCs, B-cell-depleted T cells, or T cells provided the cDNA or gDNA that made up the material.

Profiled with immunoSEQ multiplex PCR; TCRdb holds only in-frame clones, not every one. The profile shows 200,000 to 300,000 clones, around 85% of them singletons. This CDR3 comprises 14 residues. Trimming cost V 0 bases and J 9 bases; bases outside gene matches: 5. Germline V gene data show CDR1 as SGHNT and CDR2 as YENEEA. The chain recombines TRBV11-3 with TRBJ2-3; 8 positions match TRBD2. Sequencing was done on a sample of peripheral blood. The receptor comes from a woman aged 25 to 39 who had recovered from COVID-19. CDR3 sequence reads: CASSLDPTSETQYF. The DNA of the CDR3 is TGTGCCAGCAGCTTAGACCCGACTAGCGAAACGCAGTATTTT.